This T cell receptor beta chain was found in a study of cytomegalovirus exposure and HLA in healthy donors. Whole-study context: One earlier analysis, a look at approximately 180 million T cells, found some 120 million unique TCR beta sequences. Early release data held some 79 million unique TCRs from HLA-typed donors. Study findings and constraints: In a later analysis, approximately 15,000 TCR beta sequences were associated with HLA alleles at 0.05 false discovery rate. Using the classifier, cytomegalovirus status was reportedly diagnosed with high specificity and sensitivity.

To note about this clone: Its antigen is undetermined.

This CDR3 region has 16 residues. The germline V gene has CDR1 SGHNT and CDR2 YENEEA. V gave up 3 bases and J gave up 1 base; unmatched junction bases: 6. Primers: 60 Vbeta forward and 13 Jbeta reverse. Here immunoSEQ multiplex PCR was the method, and the copy in TCRdb shows in-frame clones only, minus some. The sample lists roughly 100,000 clones, almost 80% seen once, with 3.5% to 4.5% in the top ten. Material: PBMCs. The genes are TRBV11-3 and TRBJ2-3; TRBD2 matches 8 bases. This receptor was obtained from a middle-aged man in good health and CMV-seropositive. The CDR3 DNA follows: TGTGCCAGCAGCTTCAGCGGGGGATTTGGCACAGATACGCAGTATTTT. This gives the protein CASSFSGGFGTDTQYF.